The rows below give T cell receptor beta chains drawn from one sample of a study of T cells in Graves' hyperthyroidism and ophthalmopathy. TCRdb analysed the multiplex PCR reads with MiXCR anew, one entry per CDR3 protein. This table has over 200,000 distinct CDR3 sequences, around 17% appearing once. The sequenced sample consisted of blood. These receptors were obtained from a man between 35 and 55 years old with Graves' hyperthyroidism. CDR3s include the opening cysteine and the closing phenylalanine or tryptophan. A D gene is named only where the DNA matches it firmly. Size values are once, few and many counts, or a class for expanded clones, and some rows have none.

cdr3_nt: TGCAGCGTTCTCGGAGACGAGCAGTACTTC
cdr3_aa: CSVLGDEQYF
j_call: TRBJ2-7
v_call: TRBV29-1
cdr3_length: 10
clone_size: -
d_call: -

cdr3_nt: TGTGCCAGCAGCCCAGGGGGCGGGGGGAGCACAGATACGCAGTATTTT
cdr3_aa: CASSPGGGGSTDTQYF
j_call: TRBJ2-3
v_call: TRBV7-2
cdr3_length: 16
clone_size: -
d_call: -

cdr3_nt: TGTGCCAGCAGTTACGGGGGTAATGAGCAGTTCTTC
cdr3_aa: CASSYGGNEQFF
j_call: TRBJ2-1
v_call: TRBV6-6
cdr3_length: 12
clone_size: many
d_call: -

cdr3_nt: TGTGCCAGCGGGGGACAGGAGAATCAGCCCCAGCATTTT
cdr3_aa: CASGGQENQPQHF
j_call: TRBJ1-5
v_call: TRBV2
cdr3_length: 13
clone_size: few
d_call: TRBD1

cdr3_nt: TGTGCCAGCAGGAAGGGGGAGTCTAGTCAACCCACAGATACGCAGTATTTT
cdr3_aa: CASRKGESSQPTDTQYF
j_call: TRBJ2-3
v_call: TRBV6-1
cdr3_length: 17
clone_size: many
d_call: -

cdr3_nt: TGTGCCAGCAGCTCGTCCTTGGACAATGAGCAGTTCTTC
cdr3_aa: CASSSSLDNEQFF
j_call: TRBJ2-1
v_call: TRBV7-9
cdr3_length: 13
clone_size: -
d_call: -

cdr3_nt: TGTGCCAGCAGTCCCCTGCCCTTTGAAGCTTTCTTT
cdr3_aa: CASSPLPFEAFF
j_call: TRBJ1-1
v_call: TRBV12-3/TRBV12-4
cdr3_length: 12
clone_size: few
d_call: -

cdr3_nt: TGTGCCAGCAGCTTAGGTAGATTGGGCACTGAAGCTTTCTTT
cdr3_aa: CASSLGRLGTEAFF
j_call: TRBJ1-1
v_call: TRBV5-6
cdr3_length: 14
clone_size: -
d_call: -

cdr3_nt: TGCAGTGCTAGTTGGACGGATAACTATGGCTACACCTTC
cdr3_aa: CSASWTDNYGYTF
j_call: TRBJ1-2
v_call: TRBV20-1
cdr3_length: 13
clone_size: -
d_call: -

cdr3_nt: TGTGCCAGCAGCGACAGGGCCACCGGGGAGCTGTTTTTT
cdr3_aa: CASSDRATGELFF
j_call: TRBJ2-2
v_call: TRBV12-3/TRBV12-4
cdr3_length: 13
clone_size: many
d_call: TRBD1

cdr3_nt: TGCGCCAGCAGCCAAGGCCGGGGACAGGTATCTGGAAACACCATATATTTT
cdr3_aa: CASSQGRGQVSGNTIYF
j_call: TRBJ1-3
v_call: TRBV4-3
cdr3_length: 17
clone_size: -
d_call: TRBD1

cdr3_nt: TGCAGTGCTAGTGGTAGAAAGGCGACCTACGAGCAGTACTTC
cdr3_aa: CSASGRKATYEQYF
j_call: TRBJ2-7
v_call: TRBV20-1
cdr3_length: 14
clone_size: many
d_call: -

cdr3_nt: TGCGCCAGCAGCTTGGCCTTTTACACTGAAGCTTTCTTT
cdr3_aa: CASSLAFYTEAFF
j_call: TRBJ1-1
v_call: TRBV5-1
cdr3_length: 13
clone_size: many
d_call: -

cdr3_nt: TGCAGTGCTAGAGAGGGGGACACAAGATGGGAGACCCAGTACTTC
cdr3_aa: CSAREGDTRWETQYF
j_call: TRBJ2-5
v_call: TRBV20-1
cdr3_length: 15
clone_size: many
d_call: -

cdr3_nt: TGTGCCAGCAGCCTCCAAAAACGAGATACGCAGTATTTT
cdr3_aa: CASSLQKRDTQYF
j_call: TRBJ2-3
v_call: TRBV7-2
cdr3_length: 13
clone_size: many
d_call: -

cdr3_nt: TGCAGTGCTAGAGGAGTCCTAGCGGGGGCAAACCAAGAGACCCAGTACTTC
cdr3_aa: CSARGVLAGANQETQYF
j_call: TRBJ2-5
v_call: TRBV20-1
cdr3_length: 17
clone_size: many
d_call: TRBD2

cdr3_nt: TGTGCCAGCAGGAACAGCAACACTGAAGCTTTCTTT
cdr3_aa: CASRNSNTEAFF
j_call: TRBJ1-1
v_call: TRBV12-3/TRBV12-4
cdr3_length: 12
clone_size: many
d_call: -

cdr3_nt: TGTGCCAGCAGTACCTGGACAGGGCAAGAGACCCAGTACTTC
cdr3_aa: CASSTWTGQETQYF
j_call: TRBJ2-5
v_call: TRBV28
cdr3_length: 14
clone_size: many
d_call: TRBD1

cdr3_nt: TGTGCCAGCAGCCAAAGCGGTGTGGCAGATACGCAGTATTTT
cdr3_aa: CASSQSGVADTQYF
j_call: TRBJ2-3
v_call: TRBV11-3
cdr3_length: 14
clone_size: -
d_call: -

cdr3_nt: TGTGCCAGTAGTATAATATCCGGGAATTCTGGCTACACCTTC
cdr3_aa: CASSIISGNSGYTF
j_call: TRBJ1-2
v_call: TRBV19
cdr3_length: 14
clone_size: -
d_call: -

cdr3_nt: TGTGCCACCAGTGAGCTCGGAGGGGCGGCAGATACGCAGTATTTT
cdr3_aa: CATSELGGAADTQYF
j_call: TRBJ2-3
v_call: TRBV24-1
cdr3_length: 15
clone_size: few
d_call: -

cdr3_nt: TGTGCCAGCAGCCCGTGGACAGGCAATCAGCCCCAGCATTTT
cdr3_aa: CASSPWTGNQPQHF
j_call: TRBJ1-5
v_call: TRBV3-1
cdr3_length: 14
clone_size: many
d_call: -

cdr3_nt: TGCAGTGCTGAGCGACTCGACAGGCCTAACGAGCAGTACTTC
cdr3_aa: CSAERLDRPNEQYF
j_call: TRBJ2-7
v_call: TRBV20-1
cdr3_length: 14
clone_size: few
d_call: -

cdr3_nt: TGTGCCAGCCGAGAGGAGTTTATCAACACTGAAGCTTTCTTT
cdr3_aa: CASREEFINTEAFF
j_call: TRBJ1-1
v_call: TRBV27
cdr3_length: 14
clone_size: many
d_call: -

cdr3_nt: TGTGCCAGCCGAAGGACGGGATATGGCTACACCTTC
cdr3_aa: CASRRTGYGYTF
j_call: TRBJ1-2
v_call: TRBV2
cdr3_length: 12
clone_size: many
d_call: -

cdr3_nt: TGTGCCAGCAGCCTCTTCCCCTTATGGGGCCCTGGGGCCAACGTCCTGACTTTC
cdr3_aa: CASSLFPLWGPGANVLTF
j_call: TRBJ2-6
v_call: TRBV3-1
cdr3_length: 18
clone_size: -
d_call: -

cdr3_nt: TGTGCCAGCTCACCGAGACAACTCTACGAGCAGTACTTC
cdr3_aa: CASSPRQLYEQYF
j_call: TRBJ2-7
v_call: TRBV18
cdr3_length: 13
clone_size: many
d_call: -

cdr3_nt: TGCGCCAGCAGCCAAGATCAATTCACCGGGGAGCTGTTTTTT
cdr3_aa: CASSQDQFTGELFF
j_call: TRBJ2-2
v_call: TRBV4-3
cdr3_length: 14
clone_size: few
d_call: -

cdr3_nt: TGTGCCAGCAGCCCCACACCTGTGGGGGGCGGTGAGCAGTTCTTC
cdr3_aa: CASSPTPVGGGEQFF
j_call: TRBJ2-1
v_call: TRBV4-2
cdr3_length: 15
clone_size: few
d_call: -

cdr3_nt: TGTGCCAGCCGTCCGAAGGAATATAGCAATCAGCCCCAGCATTTT
cdr3_aa: CASRPKEYSNQPQHF
j_call: TRBJ1-5
v_call: TRBV12-3/TRBV12-4
cdr3_length: 15
clone_size: many
d_call: -

cdr3_nt: TGCAGTGCTAGGGAGGGGGGATTTTACGAGCAGTACTTC
cdr3_aa: CSAREGGFYEQYF
j_call: TRBJ2-7
v_call: TRBV20-1
cdr3_length: 13
clone_size: many
d_call: -

cdr3_nt: TGCAGTGCTATGCCGACGGGACGGGGCTACACCTTC
cdr3_aa: CSAMPTGRGYTF
j_call: TRBJ1-2
v_call: TRBV20-1
cdr3_length: 12
clone_size: many
d_call: -

cdr3_nt: TGTGCCAGCAGCCCCGCTGGGACAGACCCTGGGACCCTCCACTTT
cdr3_aa: CASSPAGTDPGTLHF
j_call: TRBJ1-6
v_call: TRBV11-2
cdr3_length: 15
clone_size: many
d_call: TRBD1

cdr3_nt: TGTGCCAGCAGCCCGAGAGCAGAGACCCAGTACTTC
cdr3_aa: CASSPRAETQYF
j_call: TRBJ2-5
v_call: TRBV5-5
cdr3_length: 12
clone_size: -
d_call: -

cdr3_nt: TGTGCCAGCAGTGAAGGGGGACAGGGTTCCTATGGCTACACCTTC
cdr3_aa: CASSEGGQGSYGYTF
j_call: TRBJ1-2
v_call: TRBV25-1
cdr3_length: 15
clone_size: -
d_call: TRBD1

cdr3_nt: TGTGCCAGCAATAACGAACAGGAGGGGGAAGAGACCCAGTACTTC
cdr3_aa: CASNNEQEGEETQYF
j_call: TRBJ2-5
v_call: TRBV2
cdr3_length: 15
clone_size: many
d_call: -

cdr3_nt: TGTGCCAGCAGCTCTCCAGGGATGAATTCACCCCTCCACTTT
cdr3_aa: CASSSPGMNSPLHF
j_call: TRBJ1-6
v_call: TRBV5-5
cdr3_length: 14
clone_size: few
d_call: -

cdr3_nt: TGCAGTGCTAGATTCGGAGGACAGCTAAATCAGCCCCAGCATTTT
cdr3_aa: CSARFGGQLNQPQHF
j_call: TRBJ1-5
v_call: TRBV20-1
cdr3_length: 15
clone_size: many
d_call: -

cdr3_nt: TGCGCCAGCAGCCAGACTCACACGGATACGCAGTATTTT
cdr3_aa: CASSQTHTDTQYF
j_call: TRBJ2-3
v_call: TRBV4-3
cdr3_length: 13
clone_size: many
d_call: -

cdr3_nt: TGTGCCAGCAGTCCACGACAGGGGGCGAACGGAAACACCATATATTTT
cdr3_aa: CASSPRQGANGNTIYF
j_call: TRBJ1-3
v_call: TRBV25-1
cdr3_length: 16
clone_size: few
d_call: TRBD1

cdr3_nt: TGCGCCAGCAGCTTGGCACAGGGCTCGGAGACCCAGTACTTC
cdr3_aa: CASSLAQGSETQYF
j_call: TRBJ2-5
v_call: TRBV5-1
cdr3_length: 14
clone_size: -
d_call: -

cdr3_nt: TGTGCCAGCCTCGCGGGTGGCGAGCAGTACTTC
cdr3_aa: CASLAGGEQYF
j_call: TRBJ2-7
v_call: TRBV6-1
cdr3_length: 11
clone_size: many
d_call: -

cdr3_nt: TGTGCCAGCAGCTGGACAGGAACAACAATTGACACCGGGGAGCTGTTTTTT
cdr3_aa: CASSWTGTTIDTGELFF
j_call: TRBJ2-2
v_call: TRBV6-1
cdr3_length: 17
clone_size: many
d_call: TRBD1

cdr3_nt: TGTGCCAGCAGCAGGTCGAGACAGGGCAACTCACCCCTCCACTTT
cdr3_aa: CASSRSRQGNSPLHF
j_call: TRBJ1-6
v_call: TRBV7-3
cdr3_length: 15
clone_size: -
d_call: TRBD1

cdr3_nt: TGTGCCAGCAGCTTCCGGGACTATCAAGAGACCCAGTACTTC
cdr3_aa: CASSFRDYQETQYF
j_call: TRBJ2-5
v_call: TRBV5-4
cdr3_length: 14
clone_size: -
d_call: TRBD2

cdr3_nt: TGTGCCAGCAGCGACCAACCCGGGGCTTATTCACCCCTCCACTTT
cdr3_aa: CASSDQPGAYSPLHF
j_call: TRBJ1-6
v_call: TRBV12-3/TRBV12-4
cdr3_length: 15
clone_size: many
d_call: -

cdr3_nt: TGTGCCAGCAGTCATGGGGCCGACGCCCCAGATACGCAGTATTTT
cdr3_aa: CASSHGADAPDTQYF
j_call: TRBJ2-3
v_call: TRBV5-4
cdr3_length: 15
clone_size: few
d_call: -